Each of the 20 T cell receptor beta chains below was sequenced from the same sample in a study of T cell repertoires in cytomegalovirus infection. The antigens for these receptors are not known. TCRdb reanalysed the reads using MiXCR and keeps one entry per CDR3 protein. The table records approximately 50,000 distinct CDR3 sequences, over 15% of them present only once. The source was CD8+ T cells from cultured PBMCs, collected from culture after CMV antigen stimulation. The receptor source for this set is a human donor in good health (CMV status not recorded). Some clones in this sample may be carry-over from other donors' samples.

This clonotype was recorded a few times. This chain uses TRBV7-2 with TRBJ1-2; D not certain. The CDR3 contains 12 residues. CDR1 and CDR2 (germline): SGHTA, FQGNSA. V was shortened by 3 bases and J by 8 bases, with 10 bases between the two germline ends. As DNA, the CDR3 is TGTGCCAGCAGCTTGGAACCTTTCGGCTACACCTTC. Encoded protein: CASSLEPFGYTF.

V gene TRBV20-1 combines with J gene TRBJ2-5, with D tentatively TRBD1 or TRBD2 (5 bases each). The germline CDR1 and CDR2 sequences are DFQATT and SNEGSKA (reference sequence). Between the trimmed V and J ends, which lost 3 bases and 7 bases, there was a span of 18 bases. The CDR3 covers 14 residues. The CDR3 loop is CSASIGERSGTQYF. Written as DNA, the CDR3 is TGCAGTGCTAGTATAGGGGAGCGGTCTGGGACCCAGTACTTC.

This chain joins TRBV7-9 and TRBJ2-3; 8 bases are shared with TRBD2. The CDR3 has 16 amino acids. Per the germline V gene, CDR1 is SEHNR and CDR2 is FQNEAQ (reference sequence). V shed 4 bases, J shed 4 bases, and the junction held 10 bases outside the gene matches. The CDR3 sequence is CASSSSGGDGADTQYF. The CDR3 DNA reads as TGTGCCAGCAGCTCCTCGGGGGGGGATGGAGCAGATACGCAGTATTTT.

The V call is TRBV12-3 or TRBV12-4, the J call TRBJ2-2; no clear D. The CDR3 has 14 residues. Trimming shortened V by 4 bases and J by 1 base, and 7 bases separated the two germline ends. CDR3: CASSSDGNTGELFF. DNA of the CDR3: TGTGCCAGCAGTTCGGACGGGAACACCGGGGAGCTGTTTTTT.

The V call is TRBV7-3, the J call TRBJ2-3, with 7 bases that match TRBD2. The CDR3 sequence is 15 residues long. CDR1 is SGHTA and CDR2 is FQGTGA in the germline V gene. V lost 5 bases to trimming and J lost 9 bases; unmatched junction nucleotides: 14. CDR3 sequence: CASSPRPAGAVTQYF. Written as DNA, the CDR3 is TGTGCCAGCAGCCCAAGACCGGCGGGAGCCGTCACGCAGTATTTT.

The gene calls are TRBV7-8 and TRBJ2-3; D possibly corresponds to TRBD2 (5 bases). The germline V and J ends were trimmed by 4 bases and 6 bases, with 11 bases remaining between them. CDR1 is SGHVS, CDR2 FQNEAQ, per germline. The CDR3 consists of 13 residues. The CDR3 bases are TGTGCCAGCAGCTATCTCCGGGGTGATACGCAGTATTTT. It translates to CASSYLRGDTQYF.

This clonotype was detected many times. V gene TRBV5-4 combines with J gene TRBJ2-3, with TRBD1 identical over 7 bases. CDR1 and CDR2 (germline): SGHNT, YYREEE (reference sequence). The CDR3 has 13 amino acids. J was trimmed by 5 bases and V by 4 bases; bases with no gene match: 4. The CDR3 region is CASSRQGQDTQYF. The CDR3 nucleotides are TGTGCCAGCAGCCGACAGGGTCAAGATACGCAGTATTTT.

V usage is TRBV12-3 or TRBV12-4 and J usage is TRBJ2-5; the match to TRBD2 covers 9 bases. Losses at the gene ends were 5 bases for V and 4 bases for J; bases not matched to a gene: 20. The length of the CDR3 is 19 residues. The DNA for the CDR3 is TGTGCCAGCAGTAACTATAAAAGGAAGGCGGGGGGGCCGCGAGAGACCCAGTACTTC. Translation gives CASSNYKRKAGGPRETQYF.

This clonotype has just a few counts. CDR3 bases: TGTGCCAGCAGCTGGGGAAACCAAGAGACCCAGTACTTC. It encodes CASSWGNQETQYF. V and J are TRBV5-6 and TRBJ2-5; D is undetermined. The length of the CDR3 is 13 residues. Germline CDR1 is SGHDT and CDR2 is YYEEEE. Trimming stripped 3 bases from V and 0 bases from J, with 6 bases between.

The J gene is TRBJ1-3, the V gene TRBV5-1; 7 bases are a match to TRBD1. CDR1 and CDR2 from the germline V gene are SGHRS and YFSETQ. The CDR3 loop spans 17 amino acids. Trimming cost V 4 bases and J 4 bases; bases outside gene matches: 14. CDR3 residues: CASSTGPGQRTGNTIYF. In DNA, the CDR3 is TGCGCCAGCAGCACTGGTCCGGGACAGCGCACAGGAAACACCATATATTTT.

The gene calls are TRBV6-2 or TRBV6-3 and TRBJ2-5, with D possibly TRBD2 on 6 matching bases. This CDR3 region has 14 residues. Germline loops: CDR1 MNHEY, CDR2 SVGEGT. Trimming took 6 bases from V and 5 from J, leaving 16 bases between them. The CDR3 nucleotides read TGTGCCAGCAGGAGGAGGGCAGGTACCGAGACCCAGTACTTC. Amino acids: CASRRRAGTETQYF.

The V and J genes are TRBV7-2 and TRBJ2-3; the D gene is possibly TRBD2 (7 bases). Trimming pared 6 bases from V and 6 bases from J, leaving 25 bases between. CDR1 is SGHTA and CDR2 is FQGNSA in the germline V gene. The length of the CDR3 is 17 residues. This CDR3 is CASSSSPWGGRVDTQYF. CDR3 DNA sequence: TGTGCCAGCAGTTCTTCCCCCTGGGGGGGGCGCGTCGATACGCAGTATTTT.

This clonotype was detected ten times or more. This chain links TRBV7-2 with TRBJ1-6; tentatively, D is TRBD1 (6 bases). The length of the CDR3 is 15 residues. Trimming took 1 base from V and 7 from J, leaving 11 bases between them. Germline V lookup: CDR1 SGHTA, CDR2 FQGNSA. The CDR3 is CASSLGGGANSPLHF. CDR3 bases: TGTGCCAGCAGCTTAGGGGGGGGGGCAAATTCACCCCTCCACTTT.

V usage is TRBV10-3 and J usage is TRBJ1-1; tentatively, D is TRBD1 (6 bases). V was pared by 2 bases and J by 4 bases, with 8 bases between. The CDR3 has 13 amino acids. In germline, CDR1 is ENHRY, CDR2 SYGVKD. The CDR3 region is CAISEQGITEAFF. CDR3 nucleotides: TGTGCCATCAGTGAGCAGGGGATCACTGAAGCTTTCTTT.

The chain recombines TRBV20-1 with TRBJ2-1; 10 bases are shared with TRBD1. Germline lookup yields CDR1 DFQATT and CDR2 SNEGSKA (reference sequence). CDR3 size: 13 residues. The V segment lost 6 bases and the J segment 9 bases; nucleotides outside the gene matches: 8. As DNA, the CDR3 is TGCAGTGCCGCACGACAGGGGGCGATTGAGCAGTTCTTC. Protein: CSAARQGAIEQFF.

The V and J genes are TRBV7-9 and TRBJ2-3; 14 bases match TRBD2. The V gene end was trimmed by 7 bases and the J gene end by 2 bases; junction bases not matched to a gene: 17. The germline CDR1 and CDR2 sequences are SEHNR and FQNEAQ (reference sequence). This CDR3 spans 20 amino acids. DNA of the CDR3: TGTGCCAGCATACCTCGTACCGGGACTAGCGGGAGTTACTACACAGATACGCAGTATTTT. Amino acids: CASIPRTGTSGSYYTDTQYF.

The V and J genes are TRBV2 and TRBJ2-5, with 11 positions matching TRBD2. This CDR3 spans 15 amino acids. Losses at the gene ends were 6 bases for V and 2 bases for J; bases not matched to a gene: 5. Germline V lookup: CDR1 SNHLY, CDR2 FYNNEI. CDR3 sequence reads: CASRPSGGLQETQYF. DNA for the CDR3: TGTGCCAGCAGACCTAGCGGGGGGCTACAAGAGACCCAGTACTTC. Combining the CDR3 with reference TRBV2 and TRBJ2-5 gives the whole variable domain EPEVTQTPSHQVTQMGQEVILRCVPISNHLYFYWYRQILGQKVEFLVSFYNNEISEKSEIFDDQFSVERPDGSNFTLKIRSTKLEDSAMYFCASRPSGGLQETQYFGPGTRLLVL.

This chain uses TRBV7-9 with TRBJ1-2; tentatively, D is TRBD1 (6 bases). Germline V lookup: CDR1 SEHNR, CDR2 FQNEAQ (reference sequence). The V gene lost 1 base and the J gene lost 4 bases, with 16 bases spanning the gap. This CDR3 contains 16 residues. The CDR3 spells CASSLEGGRTTYGYTF. The CDR3 coding sequence is TGTGCCAGCAGCTTAGAGGGGGGCCGCACCACCTATGGCTACACCTTC.

The chain combines TRBV19 with TRBJ1-2; a weak D match, TRBD1 (5 bases). CDR3 length: 15 residues. The germline gives CDR1 LNHDA, CDR2 SQIVND (reference sequence). Trimming removed 3 bases from V and 6 bases from J, with 17 bases in between. As DNA, the CDR3 is TGTGCCAGTAGTATTCCGGGACGCCAAATCGATGGCTACACCTTC. This encodes CASSIPGRQIDGYTF. Full variable domain (rest looked up from reference TRBV19 and TRBJ1-2): DGGITQSPKYLFRKEGQNVTLSCEQNLNHDAMYWYRQDPGQGLRLIYYSQIVNDFQKGDIAEGYSVSREKKESFPLTVTSAQKNPTAFYLCASSIPGRQIDGYTFGSGTRLTVV.

In this sample, this clonotype turned up once. The chain is built from TRBV12-5 and TRBJ1-1; TRBD1 aligns across 7 bases. Unmatched junction bases numbered 5, after V lost 6 bases and J lost 4 bases. In germline, CDR1 is LGHNT, CDR2 FRNRAP. CDR3 length: 13 amino acids. The CDR3 region has the DNA TGTGCTAGTGGCCGGACAGGAGGCACTGAAGCTTTCTTT. It is translated as CASGRTGGTEAFF.